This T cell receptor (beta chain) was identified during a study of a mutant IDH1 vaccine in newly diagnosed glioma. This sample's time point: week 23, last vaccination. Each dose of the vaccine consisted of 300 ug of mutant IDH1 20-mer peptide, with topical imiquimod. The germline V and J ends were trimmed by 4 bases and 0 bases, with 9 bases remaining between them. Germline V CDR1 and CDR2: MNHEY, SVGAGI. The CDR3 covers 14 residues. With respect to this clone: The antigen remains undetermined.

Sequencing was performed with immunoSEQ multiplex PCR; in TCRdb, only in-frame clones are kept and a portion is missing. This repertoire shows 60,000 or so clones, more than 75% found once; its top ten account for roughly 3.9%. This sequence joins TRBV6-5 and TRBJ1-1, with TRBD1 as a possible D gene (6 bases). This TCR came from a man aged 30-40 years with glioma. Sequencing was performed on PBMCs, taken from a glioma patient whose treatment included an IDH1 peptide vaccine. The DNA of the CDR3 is TGTGCCAGCAGTTTAGGACAGCTGAACACTGAAGCTTTCTTT. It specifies CASSLGQLNTEAFF.